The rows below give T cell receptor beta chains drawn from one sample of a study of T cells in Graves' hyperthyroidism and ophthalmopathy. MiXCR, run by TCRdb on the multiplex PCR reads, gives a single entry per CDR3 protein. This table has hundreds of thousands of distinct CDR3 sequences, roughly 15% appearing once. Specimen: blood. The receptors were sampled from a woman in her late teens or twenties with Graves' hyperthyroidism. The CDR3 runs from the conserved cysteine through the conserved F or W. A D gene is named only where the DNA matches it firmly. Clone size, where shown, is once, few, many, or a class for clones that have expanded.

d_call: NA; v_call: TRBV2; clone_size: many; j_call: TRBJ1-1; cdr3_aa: CADRDADLNTEAFF; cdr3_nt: TGTGCCGACCGGGACGCGGACTTGAACACTGAAGCTTTCTTT
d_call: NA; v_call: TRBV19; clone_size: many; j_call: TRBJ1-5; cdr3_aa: CASSIGQSNQPQHF; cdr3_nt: TGTGCCAGTAGTATTGGACAGAGCAATCAGCCCCAGCATTTT
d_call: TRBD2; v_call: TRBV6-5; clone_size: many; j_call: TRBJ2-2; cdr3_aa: CASSYFSGSLTGELFF; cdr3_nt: TGTGCCAGCAGTTACTTCAGCGGGAGTCTCACCGGGGAGCTGTTTTTT
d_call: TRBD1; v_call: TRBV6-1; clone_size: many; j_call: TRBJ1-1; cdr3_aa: CASRKQGATEAFF; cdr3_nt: TGTGCCAGCAGGAAACAGGGGGCCACTGAAGCTTTCTTT
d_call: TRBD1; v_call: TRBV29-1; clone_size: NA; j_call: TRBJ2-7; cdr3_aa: CSVETLRGTSYEQYF; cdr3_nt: TGCAGCGTTGAGACTCTCAGGGGGACCTCCTACGAGCAGTACTTC
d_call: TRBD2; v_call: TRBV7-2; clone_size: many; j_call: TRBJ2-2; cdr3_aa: CASSVDLREGPGELFF; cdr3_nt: TGTGCCAGCAGCGTCGACTTGCGGGAGGGCCCCGGGGAGCTGTTTTTT
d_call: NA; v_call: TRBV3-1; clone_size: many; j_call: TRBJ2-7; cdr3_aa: CASSLWTSHEQYF; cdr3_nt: TGTGCCAGCAGCCTATGGACCTCGCACGAGCAGTACTTC
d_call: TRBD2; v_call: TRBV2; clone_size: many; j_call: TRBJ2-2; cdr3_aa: CASSPPGGDRTGELFF; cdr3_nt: TGTGCCAGCAGTCCCCCTGGGGGGGATCGCACCGGGGAGCTGTTTTTT
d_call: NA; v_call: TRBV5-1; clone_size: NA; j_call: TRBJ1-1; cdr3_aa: CASSPDRMEAFF; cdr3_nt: TGCGCCAGCAGCCCGGACAGAATGGAGGCTTTCTTT
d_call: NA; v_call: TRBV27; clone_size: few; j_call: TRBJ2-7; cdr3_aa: CASSLFGAVGNEQYF; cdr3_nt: TGTGCCAGCAGCCTCTTCGGGGCGGTTGGGAACGAGCAGTACTTC
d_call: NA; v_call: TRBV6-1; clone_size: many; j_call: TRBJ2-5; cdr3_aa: CASSYPPETQYF; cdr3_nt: TGTGCCAGCAGTTATCCTCCAGAGACCCAGTACTTC
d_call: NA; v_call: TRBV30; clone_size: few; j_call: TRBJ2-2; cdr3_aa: CAWSAGRVGGELFF; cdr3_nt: TGTGCCTGGTCGGCAGGCAGGGTTGGCGGGGAGCTGTTTTTT
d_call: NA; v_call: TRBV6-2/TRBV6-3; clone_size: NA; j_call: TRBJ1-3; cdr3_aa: CASSHQDRRSDF; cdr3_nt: TGTGCCAGCAGTCACCAGGATCGACGATCTGATTTT
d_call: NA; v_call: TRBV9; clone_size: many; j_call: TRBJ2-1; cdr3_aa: CASSVALYNEQFF; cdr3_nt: TGTGCCAGCAGCGTAGCTCTATACAATGAGCAGTTCTTC
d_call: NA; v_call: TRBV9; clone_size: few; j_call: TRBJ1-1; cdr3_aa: CASSVALHTEAFF; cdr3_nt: TGTGCCAGCAGCGTAGCTCTGCACACCGAAGCTTTCTTT
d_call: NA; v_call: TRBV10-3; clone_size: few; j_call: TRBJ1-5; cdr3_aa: CAISGSRGVGQPQHF; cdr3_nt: TGTGCCATCAGTGGGTCGAGGGGGGTTGGTCAGCCCCAGCATTTT
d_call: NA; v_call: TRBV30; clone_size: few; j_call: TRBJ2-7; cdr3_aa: CAWQVGLGSEQYF; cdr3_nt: TGTGCCTGGCAGGTGGGCCTCGGCTCCGAGCAGTACTTC
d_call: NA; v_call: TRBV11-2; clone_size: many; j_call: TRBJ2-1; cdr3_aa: CASSLDLTSDPFF; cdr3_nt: TGTGCCAGCAGCTTAGATCTGACGTCCGATCCGTTCTTC
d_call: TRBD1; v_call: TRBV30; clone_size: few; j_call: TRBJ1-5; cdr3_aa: CAWSRTGDQPQHF; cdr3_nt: TGTGCCTGGAGCCGGACAGGGGATCAGCCCCAGCATTTT
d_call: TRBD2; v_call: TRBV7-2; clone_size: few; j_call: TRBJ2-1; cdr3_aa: CASSLDSGRAVEQFF; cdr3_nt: TGTGCCAGCAGCTTAGATAGCGGGAGGGCCGTTGAGCAGTTCTTC
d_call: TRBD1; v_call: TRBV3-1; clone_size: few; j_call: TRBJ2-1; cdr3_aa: CASSQDLGTGGGFEQFF; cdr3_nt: TGTGCCAGCAGCCAAGATTTAGGGACAGGGGGCGGATTTGAGCAGTTCTTC
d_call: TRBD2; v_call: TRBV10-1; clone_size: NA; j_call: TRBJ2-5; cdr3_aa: CASSGISPGLAGLEETQYF; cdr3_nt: TGCGCCAGCAGCGGGATCTCGCCGGGACTAGCGGGACTCGAGGAGACCCAGTACTTC
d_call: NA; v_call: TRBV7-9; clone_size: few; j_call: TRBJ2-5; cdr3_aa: CASSAGGSPKETQYF; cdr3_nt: TGTGCCAGCAGCGCGGGCGGGTCTCCAAAAGAGACCCAGTACTTC
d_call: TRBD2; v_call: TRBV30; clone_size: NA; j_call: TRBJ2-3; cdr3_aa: CAWSGLAGVGPQYF; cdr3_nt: TGTGCCTGGAGTGGCCTAGCGGGAGTAGGTCCGCAGTATTTT
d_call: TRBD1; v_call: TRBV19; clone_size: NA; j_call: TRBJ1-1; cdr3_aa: CASSRQGSNTEAFF; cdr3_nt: TGTGCCAGTAGCAGACAGGGCTCGAACACTGAAGCTTTCTTT
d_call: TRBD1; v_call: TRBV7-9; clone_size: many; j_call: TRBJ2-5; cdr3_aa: CATPGTDEGETQYF; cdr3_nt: TGTGCCACCCCCGGGACAGACGAGGGGGAGACCCAGTACTTC